This T cell receptor beta chain was profiled in a study of human thymus T cells. CDR3 length: 15 amino acids. TCRdb's copy holds only in-frame clones and misses some; the assay was immunoSEQ multiplex PCR. Altogether tens of thousands of clones are present, over 85% being singletons, with the ten largest covering 0.095% to 0.15%. The study, taken as a whole, reports: Across thymic and blood repertoires, the usage of V and J genes appeared to be biased.

The sample donors, healthy Finnish infants, were having corrective surgery for congenital heart defects. Only four of the eight donors provided a roughly 0.45-1 mL blood sample. Genomic DNA was extracted from every available blood leukocyte. As regards this clone: Its antigen is not identified.

The receptor was derived from a boy younger than two with a congenital heart defect but otherwise immunologically healthy. The genes are TRBV21-1 and TRBJ1-2. TRBV21-1 is flagged as a pseudogene. What was sequenced was blood. CDR3 sequence (DNA): TGTGCCAGCAGCAAAGGACCCACCCAATACTATGGCTACACCTTC. Translation gives CASSKGPTQYYGYTF.